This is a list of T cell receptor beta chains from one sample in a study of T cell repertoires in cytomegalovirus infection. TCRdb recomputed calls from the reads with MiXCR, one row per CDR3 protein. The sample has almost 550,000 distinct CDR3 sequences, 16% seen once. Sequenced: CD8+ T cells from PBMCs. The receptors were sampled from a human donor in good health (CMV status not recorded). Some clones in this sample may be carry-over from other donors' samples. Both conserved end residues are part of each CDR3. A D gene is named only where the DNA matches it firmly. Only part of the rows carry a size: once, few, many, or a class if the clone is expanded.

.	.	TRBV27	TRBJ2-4	TGTGCCAGCAGCCTCGTTAGGGGCAACATTCAGTACTTC	CASSLVRGNIQYF
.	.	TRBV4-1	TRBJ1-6	TGCGCCAGCAGCCAAGATCCCAGGGGAGGTGATTCACCCCTCCACTTT	CASSQDPRGGDSPLHF
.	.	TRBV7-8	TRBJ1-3	TGTGCCAGCAGCCCGGAGCCATTGGGACCGGAAAACCCCATATATTTT	CASSPEPLGPENPIYF
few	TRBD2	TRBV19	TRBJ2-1	TGTGCCAGTGGGACTAGCGGGAGTGGTGAGCAGTTCTTC	CASGTSGSGEQFF
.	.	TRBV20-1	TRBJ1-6	TGCAGTGTACCCGGAGCGGGGGACTCACCCCTCCACTTT	CSVPGAGDSPLHF
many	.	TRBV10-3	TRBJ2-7	TGTGCCATCAGTTCGAGCCGGGACGTAGCCTACGAGCAGTACTTC	CAISSSRDVAYEQYF
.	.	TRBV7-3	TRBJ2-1	TGTGCCAGCAGCTCGAGTTCAAATGAGCAGTTCTTC	CASSSSSNEQFF
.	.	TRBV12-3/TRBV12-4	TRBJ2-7	TGTGCCAGCAGGGGGGCGGGGGCGGGGTACGAGCAGTACTTC	CASRGAGAGYEQYF
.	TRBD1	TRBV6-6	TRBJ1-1	TGTGCCAGCTTCTCAGGGGGCACTGAAGCTTTCTTT	CASFSGGTEAFF
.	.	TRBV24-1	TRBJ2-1	TGTGCCACCGGACAAGACTACAATGAGCAGTTCTTC	CATGQDYNEQFF
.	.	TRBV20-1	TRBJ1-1	TGCAGTGCAAGCGGGACTCATCTGAACACTGAAGCTTTCTTT	CSASGTHLNTEAFF
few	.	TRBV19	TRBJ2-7	TGTGCCAGTAGTATGGGCCACAGGTACGAGCAGTACTTC	CASSMGHRYEQYF
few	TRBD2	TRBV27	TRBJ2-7	TGTGCCAGCAGTTTAGCGGGAGGGCCGATGTCCTACGAGCAGTACTTC	CASSLAGGPMSYEQYF
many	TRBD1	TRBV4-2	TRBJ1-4	TGTGCCAGCAGCCATCCGGGACAGGAGGCAACTAATGAAAAACTGTTTTTT	CASSHPGQEATNEKLFF
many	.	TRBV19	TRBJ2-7	TGTGCCAGTAGTCTCTTATTGGAGGAAGGGTTGGGCGAGCAGTACTTC	CASSLLLEEGLGEQYF
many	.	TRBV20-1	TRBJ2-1	TGCAGTGCTAAGTACGGGGCTCGTTACAATGAGCAGTTCTTC	CSAKYGARYNEQFF
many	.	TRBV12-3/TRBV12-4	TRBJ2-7	TGTGCCAGCAGCCCAGTGGGCTACGAGCAGTACTTC	CASSPVGYEQYF
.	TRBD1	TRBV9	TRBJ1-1	TGTGCCAGCAGCCCTCGGACAGGGTGGGACACTGAAGCTTTCTTT	CASSPRTGWDTEAFF
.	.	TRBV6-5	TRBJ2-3	TGTGCCAGCAGTTACCCATACACAGATACGCAGTATTTT	CASSYPYTDTQYF
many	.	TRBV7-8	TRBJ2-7	TGTGCCAGCGGGCGGCAGGGCTACGAGCAGTACTTC	CASGRQGYEQYF
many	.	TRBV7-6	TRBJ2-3	TGTGCCAGCAGCTCAGAGATTTCTGGCCTGTATTTT	CASSSEISGLYF
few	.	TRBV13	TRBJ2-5	TGTGCCAGCAGCTCTCCGGGCGGCGATTCCCAGTACTTC	CASSSPGGDSQYF
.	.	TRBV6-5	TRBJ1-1	TGTGCCAGCAGTTACTCGGGCAGGGAAGAAGCTTTCTTT	CASSYSGREEAFF
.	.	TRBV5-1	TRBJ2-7	TGCGCCAGCAGCTTGGTTGGGGTTCCCTACGAGCAGTACTTC	CASSLVGVPYEQYF
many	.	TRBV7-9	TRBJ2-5	TGTGCCAGCAGCTTATGGGACGGACAAGAGACCCAGTACTTC	CASSLWDGQETQYF
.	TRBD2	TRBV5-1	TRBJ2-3	TGCGCCAGCAGCAGTGAGACTAGCCTTTTGCCGGATACGCAGTATTTT	CASSSETSLLPDTQYF
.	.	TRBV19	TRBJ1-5	TGTGCCAGTAGTATAGATCGGGAAGGGGTTCAGCCCCAGCATTTT	CASSIDREGVQPQHF
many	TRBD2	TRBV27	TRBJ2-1	TGTGCCAGCAGTTTCGGACTAGCGGGCTACAATGAGCAGTTCTTC	CASSFGLAGYNEQFF
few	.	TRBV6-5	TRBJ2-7	TGTGCCAGCAGTTACAACGGGCCCGACGAGCAGTACTTC	CASSYNGPDEQYF
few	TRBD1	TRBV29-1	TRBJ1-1	TGCAGCGTCGGGACAGGGATGAACACTGAAGCTTTCTTT	CSVGTGMNTEAFF
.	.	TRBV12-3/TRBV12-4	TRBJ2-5	TGTGCCAGCAGTTTAATCCGTGGCGGGGAAGAGACCCAGTACTTC	CASSLIRGGEETQYF
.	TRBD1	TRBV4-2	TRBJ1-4	TGTGCCAGCAGCCAAGATCGGCAGGGGGCCGGGGAAAAACTGTTTTTT	CASSQDRQGAGEKLFF
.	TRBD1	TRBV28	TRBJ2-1	TGTGCCAGCAGTGACCTTGGAGAGACAGGGTCTTTTAATGAGCAGTTCTTC	CASSDLGETGSFNEQFF
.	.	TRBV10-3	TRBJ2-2	TGTGCCAGCAAACCGGGACCACTCAACACCGGGGAGCTGTTTTTT	CASKPGPLNTGELFF
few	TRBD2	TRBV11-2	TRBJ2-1	TGTGCCAGCAGCTTACCGGGACTAGCGGGTATTGAGAATGAGCAGTTCTTC	CASSLPGLAGIENEQFF
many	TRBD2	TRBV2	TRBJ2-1	TGTGCCAGCAGTGAAAGTACTAGCGGTTACAATGAGCAGTTCTTC	CASSESTSGYNEQFF
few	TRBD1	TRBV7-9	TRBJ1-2	TGTGCCAGCAGCACAGGGGGCCCTAACTATGGCTACACCTTC	CASSTGGPNYGYTF
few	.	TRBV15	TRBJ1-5	TGTGCCACCAGCAGAGTCGGGGTTAGCAATCAGCCCCAGCATTTT	CATSRVGVSNQPQHF
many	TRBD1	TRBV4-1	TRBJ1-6	TGCGCCAGCAGCCAAGGACCGGGACAGGGTCTCCGGGCCTATAATTCACCCCTCCACTTT	CASSQGPGQGLRAYNSPLHF
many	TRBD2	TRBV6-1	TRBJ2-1	TGTGCCAGCAGTACCGTTCTAGCGGGGGAAGACAATGAGCAGTTCTTC	CASSTVLAGEDNEQFF
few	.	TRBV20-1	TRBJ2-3	TGCAGTGCTAGAGAGGAACCGCCAGGGTGGGTCAGCACAGATACGCAGTATTTT	CSAREEPPGWVSTDTQYF